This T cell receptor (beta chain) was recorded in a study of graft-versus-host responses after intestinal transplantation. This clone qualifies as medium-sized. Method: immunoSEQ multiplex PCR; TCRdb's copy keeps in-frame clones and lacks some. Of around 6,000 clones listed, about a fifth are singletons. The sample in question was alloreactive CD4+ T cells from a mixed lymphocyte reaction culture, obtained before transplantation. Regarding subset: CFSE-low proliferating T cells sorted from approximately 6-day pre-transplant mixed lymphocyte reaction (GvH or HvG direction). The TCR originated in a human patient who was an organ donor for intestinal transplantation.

CDR3 nucleotide sequence: TGTGCCAGCTCCACAGCCGAGGGCTATGGCTACACCTTC. This gives the protein CASSTAEGYGYTF. The chain uses TRBV7-2 and TRBJ1-2; D is undetermined. Germline lookup yields CDR1 SGHTA and CDR2 FQGNSA. This CDR3 contains 13 residues. V lost 8 bases and J 4 bases, leaving 14 bases between the germline ends.